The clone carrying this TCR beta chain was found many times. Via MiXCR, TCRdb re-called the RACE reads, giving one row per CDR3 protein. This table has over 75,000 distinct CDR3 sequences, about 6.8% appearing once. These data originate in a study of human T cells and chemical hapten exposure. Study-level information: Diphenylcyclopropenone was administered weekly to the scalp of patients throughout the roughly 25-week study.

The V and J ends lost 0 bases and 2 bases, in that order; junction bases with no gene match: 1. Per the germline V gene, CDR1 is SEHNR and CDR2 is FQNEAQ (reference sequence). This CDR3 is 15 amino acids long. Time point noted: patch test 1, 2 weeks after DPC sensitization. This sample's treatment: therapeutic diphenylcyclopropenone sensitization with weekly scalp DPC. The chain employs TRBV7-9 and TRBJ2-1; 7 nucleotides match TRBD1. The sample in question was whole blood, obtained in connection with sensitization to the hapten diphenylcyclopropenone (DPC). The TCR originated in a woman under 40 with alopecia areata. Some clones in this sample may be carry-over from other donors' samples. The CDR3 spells CASSLAQGAYNEQFF. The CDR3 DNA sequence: TGTGCCAGCAGCTTAGCGCAGGGGGCCTACAATGAGCAGTTCTTC.